These T cell receptor beta chains were read from a single sample in a study of blood T cell repertoires in COVID-19. Measured with immunoSEQ multiplex PCR; TCRdb has only the in-frame clones, and not every one. In the table there are roughly 62,000 clones, about four fifths of which are singletons. The sequenced sample was peripheral blood. These receptor sequences come from an elderly man with COVID-19, enrolled during active disease. Both conserved end residues are part of each CDR3. A D gene is named only where the DNA matches it firmly.

cdr3_aa: CASSREGTGSSPLHF
d_call: TRBD1
v_call: TRBV27

cdr3_aa: CASSKGSPGQGARDYGYTF
d_call: -
v_call: TRBV21-1

cdr3_aa: CASSTPVRDGRFGELFF
d_call: TRBD2
v_call: TRBV7-9

cdr3_aa: CASSPHVSGSGPKNIQYF
d_call: TRBD2
v_call: TRBV4-3

cdr3_aa: CASSSIVQGAGETQYF
d_call: TRBD1
v_call: TRBV7-2

cdr3_aa: CASSIRGREKLFF
d_call: TRBD1
v_call: TRBV19

cdr3_aa: CASSFGHNEQFF
d_call: -
v_call: TRBV6-2/TRBV6-3

cdr3_aa: CASSLRAGEGDTQYF
d_call: -
v_call: TRBV11-2

cdr3_aa: CASSRDRNQPQHF
d_call: TRBD1
v_call: TRBV6-2/TRBV6-3

cdr3_aa: CASSAGQGNQPQHF
d_call: TRBD1
v_call: TRBV2

cdr3_aa: CASSYEGPGYNEQFF
d_call: -
v_call: TRBV6-2/TRBV6-3

cdr3_aa: CASIGRGRLTEAFF
d_call: TRBD1
v_call: TRBV6-5

cdr3_aa: CASSLVAGRYEQYF
d_call: -
v_call: TRBV7-2

cdr3_aa: CASSLGQINQPQHF
d_call: -
v_call: TRBV5-5

cdr3_aa: CASSPRTGDDMNTEAFF
d_call: TRBD1
v_call: TRBV4-3

cdr3_aa: CASSQRGGYTYGYTF
d_call: -
v_call: TRBV28

cdr3_aa: CASTGRVYTGELFF
d_call: -
v_call: TRBV27

cdr3_aa: CASSYMVGDSNSPLHF
d_call: TRBD1
v_call: TRBV6-2/TRBV6-3